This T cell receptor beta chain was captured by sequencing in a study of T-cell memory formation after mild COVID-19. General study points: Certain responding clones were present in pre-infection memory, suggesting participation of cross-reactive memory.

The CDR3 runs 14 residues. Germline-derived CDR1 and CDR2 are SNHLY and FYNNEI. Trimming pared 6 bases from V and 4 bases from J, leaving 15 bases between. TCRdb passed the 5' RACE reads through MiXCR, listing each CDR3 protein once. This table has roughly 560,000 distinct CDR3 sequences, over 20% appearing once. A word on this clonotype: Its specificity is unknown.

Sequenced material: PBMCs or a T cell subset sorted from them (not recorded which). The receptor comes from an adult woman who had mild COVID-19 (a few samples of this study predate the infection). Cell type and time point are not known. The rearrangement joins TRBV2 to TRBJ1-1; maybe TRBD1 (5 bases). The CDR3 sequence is CASRPGPRGTEAFF. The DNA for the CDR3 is TGTGCCAGCAGGCCGGGACCGAGGGGCACTGAAGCTTTCTTT.